A selection of T cell receptor beta chains follows, all from one sample in a study of PD-1 blockade in mismatch repair-deficient tumors. The data were produced by immunoSEQ multiplex PCR, yet TCRdb's version contains in-frame clones alone and is incomplete. The table shows about 84,000 clones, with roughly 80% occurring only once. Sequencing used peripheral blood, obtained 12 weeks after starting pembrolizumab. These receptors all come from an adult with mismatch repair-deficient cancer. Each CDR3 is given with its conserved first and last residue. D genes are given only for firm matches. Expanded clones get a size class; other rows say once, few or many, or leave the size out.

j_call d_call clone_size v_call cdr3_aa cdr3_nt
TRBJ2-3 NA NA TRBV9 CASSVVSADTQYF TGTGCCAGCAGCGTAGTGTCAGCAGATACGCAGTATTTT
TRBJ2-7 NA NA TRBV29-1 CSVELDYEQYF TGCAGCGTTGAACTCGACTACGAGCAGTACTTC
TRBJ2-1 TRBD2 NA TRBV19 CASSPRDLGLAGVSYNEQFF TGTGCCAGTAGTCCCCGGGACCTGGGGCTAGCGGGAGTGTCCTACAATGAGCAGTTCTTC
TRBJ1-5 NA NA TRBV4-1 CASSQVPGHGSNQPQHF TGCGCCAGCAGCCAAGTGCCGGGGCACGGGAGCAATCAGCCCCAGCATTTT
TRBJ2-7 TRBD1 NA TRBV18 CASSPGGQADSYEQYF TGTGCCAGCTCACCAGGTGGACAGGCCGACTCCTACGAGCAGTACTTC
TRBJ2-5 NA NA TRBV6-1 CASSEGPIQETQYF TGTGCCAGCAGTGAAGGGCCCATCCAAGAGACCCAGTACTTC
TRBJ2-3 TRBD2 NA TRBV10-3 CASGLAGGRDTQYF TGTGCGTCAGGGTTAGCGGGAGGCCGGGATACGCAGTATTTT
TRBJ2-1 NA many TRBV7-9 CASSLAEAPNNEQFF TGTGCCAGCAGCTTAGCTGAGGCCCCTAACAATGAGCAGTTCTTC
TRBJ2-1 TRBD1 NA TRBV6-4 CASSRQGSVNEQFF TGTGCCAGCAGCAGACAGGGGAGTGTGAATGAGCAGTTCTTC
TRBJ1-1 NA NA TRBV11-3 CASSLRVDEAFF TGTGCCAGCAGCTTACGTGTGGATGAAGCTTTCTTT
TRBJ2-7 TRBD2 once TRBV29-1 CSVEDSSGRYEQYF TGCAGCGTTGAAGATTCTAGCGGGAGGTACGAGCAGTACTTC
TRBJ2-7 TRBD1 NA TRBV5-1 CASSSRQGYEQYF TGCGCCAGCAGCTCCCGACAGGGCTACGAGCAGTACTTC
TRBJ1-2 NA NA TRBV2 CASSFSGDGYTF TGTGCCAGCAGCTTTTCCGGAGATGGCTACACCTTC
TRBJ2-1 NA NA TRBV2 CASRRFETTYNEQFF TGTGCCAGCAGGCGGTTCGAGACCACCTACAATGAGCAGTTCTTC
TRBJ2-7 NA NA TRBV11-2 CASRGLGASEQYF TGTGCCAGCAGGGGGCTTGGCGCTTCCGAGCAGTACTTC
TRBJ2-1 TRBD2 NA TRBV7-9 CADSGGGEQFF TGTGCCGACTCCGGGGGGGGTGAGCAGTTCTTC
TRBJ1-1 NA NA TRBV7-2 CASSPQGRLGTEAFF TGTGCCAGCAGTCCTCAGGGGAGGCTGGGGACTGAAGCTTTCTTT
TRBJ2-7 NA NA TRBV27 CASSLSLYSYEQYF TGTGCCAGCAGTCTCTCCCTCTACTCCTACGAGCAGTACTTC
TRBJ2-5 NA once TRBV9 CASAEGDPVRQTQYF TGTGCCAGCGCCGAAGGAGACCCAGTAAGGCAGACCCAGTACTTC
TRBJ2-1 TRBD2 NA TRBV2 CASNTGGPDYEQFF TGTGCCAGCAATACGGGAGGGCCGGATTATGAGCAGTTCTTC
TRBJ1-2 NA NA TRBV12-5 CASGFSGFGYTF TGTGCTAGTGGTTTTTCAGGGTTTGGCTACACCTTC
TRBJ2-1 TRBD2 NA TRBV15 CATSFYGGAGGTNEQFF TGTGCCACCAGCTTCTACGGGGGAGCGGGAGGGACAAATGAGCAGTTCTTC
TRBJ2-2 TRBD2 NA TRBV7-6 CAVSAAGGPLTELFF TGTGCCGTATCGGCCGCGGGAGGGCCGTTGACGGAGCTGTTTTTT
TRBJ2-1 TRBD1 NA TRBV9 CASSVDPGQGAPSAPFYNEQFF TGTGCCAGCAGCGTAGACCCGGGACAGGGAGCACCTTCCGCGCCGTTCTACAATGAGCAGTTCTTC
TRBJ2-2 TRBD2 NA TRBV9 CASSVGGRANAGELFF TGTGCCAGCAGCGTAGGGGGGAGGGCCAATGCCGGGGAGCTGTTTTTT
TRBJ1-3 NA NA TRBV29-1 CSATLSGNTIYF TGCAGCGCGACCCTCTCTGGAAACACCATATATTTT
TRBJ2-1 TRBD1 NA TRBV5-8 CASSSRDRGNEQFF TGTGCCAGCAGCTCCCGGGACAGGGGCAATGAGCAGTTCTTC
TRBJ2-7 NA NA TRBV27 CASSPRTAQLYEQYF TGTGCCAGCAGTCCGCGGACGGCCCAGCTCTACGAGCAGTACTTC
TRBJ2-7 NA NA TRBV4-3 CASSQSASSYEQYF TGCGCCAGCAGCCAATCGGCTAGTAGTTACGAGCAGTACTTC
TRBJ1-2 TRBD1 NA TRBV6-1 CASSGGQGAFGYTF TGTGCCAGCAGTGGGGGACAGGGGGCGTTTGGCTACACCTTC
TRBJ1-5 TRBD1 NA TRBV2 CASSDWDRENQPQHF TGTGCCAGCAGTGATTGGGACAGAGAAAATCAGCCCCAGCATTTT
TRBJ2-5 NA NA TRBV6-5 CASSMRGGAETQYF TGTGCCAGCAGTATGCGAGGGGGAGCGGAGACCCAGTACTTC
TRBJ1-2 NA NA TRBV5-6 CASSLGDRYTF TGTGCCAGCAGCTTAGGGGACCGCTACACCTTC
TRBJ2-7 NA NA TRBV5-1 CASSLFPRGSSYEQYF TGCGCCAGCAGCTTATTCCCTCGAGGCAGCAGCTACGAGCAGTACTTC
TRBJ1-1 NA NA TRBV5-6 CASSLLGMNTEAFF TGTGCCAGCAGCTTGTTAGGGATGAACACTGAAGCTTTCTTT
TRBJ1-5 NA NA TRBV6-1 CASSEIRVGQPQHF TGTGCCAGCAGTGAGATTAGGGTCGGTCAGCCCCAGCATTTT
TRBJ2-7 NA NA TRBV6-1 CASSENYEQYF TGTGCCAGCAGTGAGAACTACGAGCAGTACTTC
TRBJ2-7 TRBD2 NA TRBV6-4 CASRVAGPPYEQYF TGTGCCAGCAGGGTAGCGGGGCCTCCCTACGAGCAGTACTTC
TRBJ2-3 NA NA TRBV11-2 CASSYQGQLPTDTQYF TGTGCCAGCAGTTACCAAGGACAGTTGCCCACAGATACGCAGTATTTT
TRBJ2-7 NA NA TRBV29-1 CSVEKHGDYEQYF TGCAGCGTTGAAAAACACGGGGACTACGAGCAGTACTTC
TRBJ2-1 TRBD2 NA TRBV7-2 CASSPTSGRRGEQFF TGTGCCAGCAGCCCGACTAGCGGGAGAAGAGGCGAGCAGTTCTTC
TRBJ1-1 NA NA TRBV10-3 CAISPRTVSENTEAFF TGTGCCATCAGTCCCCGGACCGTAAGTGAGAACACTGAAGCTTTCTTT
TRBJ2-1 TRBD2 NA TRBV9 CASSVLDGTSDYNEQFF TGTGCCAGCAGCGTACTCGATGGGACTAGCGACTACAATGAGCAGTTCTTC
TRBJ2-1 NA NA TRBV11-3 CASSLTRLRSNEQFF TGTGCCAGCAGCTTAACCCGATTGAGATCCAATGAGCAGTTCTTC
TRBJ2-3 TRBD2 NA TRBV19 CASSIGVAGGPTDTQYF TGTGCCAGTAGTATAGGCGTTGCGGGAGGACCCACAGATACGCAGTATTTT
TRBJ1-3 NA NA TRBV15 CATSVHLLAGNTIYF TGTGCCACCAGCGTTCATTTGCTAGCTGGAAACACCATATATTTT
TRBJ2-1 TRBD2 NA TRBV19 CASNLRSAGANEQFF TGTGCCAGTAATCTTCGTAGCGCGGGAGCCAATGAGCAGTTCTTC
TRBJ2-2 NA few TRBV30 CAWSVGVLGQNTGELFF TGTGCCTGGAGTGTAGGGGTCCTGGGACAGAACACCGGGGAGCTGTTTTTT
TRBJ2-7 TRBD1 NA TRBV7-2 CASSLEGTGIYEQYF TGTGCCAGCAGCTTAGAGGGGACAGGGATTTACGAGCAGTACTTC
TRBJ2-1 TRBD2 NA TRBV11-2 CASSLGIAGSSYNEQFF TGTGCCAGCAGCTTAGGGATAGCGGGGAGCTCCTACAATGAGCAGTTCTTC
TRBJ1-4 NA NA TRBV18 CASSPRGGTNEKLFF TGTGCCAGCTCACCTCGTGGGGGTACTAATGAAAAACTGTTTTTT
TRBJ1-5 NA NA TRBV2 CASSLNRVSNQPQHF TGTGCCAGCAGTTTAAACAGGGTTAGCAATCAGCCCCAGCATTTT
TRBJ1-4 NA NA TRBV6-5 CASRRPNEKLFF TGTGCCAGCCGGCGGCCGAATGAAAAACTGTTTTTT
TRBJ2-7 TRBD1 NA TRBV27 CASSEWDSYYEQYF TGTGCCAGCAGTGAATGGGACAGTTACTACGAGCAGTACTTC